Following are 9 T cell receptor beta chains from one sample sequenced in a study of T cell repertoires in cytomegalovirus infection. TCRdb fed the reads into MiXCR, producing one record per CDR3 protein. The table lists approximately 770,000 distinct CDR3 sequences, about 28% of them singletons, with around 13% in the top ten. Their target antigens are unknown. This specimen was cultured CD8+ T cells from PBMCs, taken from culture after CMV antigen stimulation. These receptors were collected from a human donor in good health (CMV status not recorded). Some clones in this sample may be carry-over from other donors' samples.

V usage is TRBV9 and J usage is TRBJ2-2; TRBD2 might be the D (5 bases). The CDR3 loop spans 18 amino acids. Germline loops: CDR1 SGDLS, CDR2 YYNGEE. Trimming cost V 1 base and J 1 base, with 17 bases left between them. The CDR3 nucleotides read TGTGCCAGCAGCGTAAGTCCGGTCCGGGGATGGAACACCGGGGAGCTGTTTTTT. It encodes CASSVSPVRGWNTGELFF. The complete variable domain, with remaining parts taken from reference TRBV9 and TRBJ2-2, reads DSGVTQTPKHLITATGQRVTLRCSPRSGDLSVYWYQQSLDQGLQFLIQYYNGEERAKGNILERFSAQQFPDLHSELNLSSLELGDSALYFCASSVSPVRGWNTGELFFGEGSRLTVL.

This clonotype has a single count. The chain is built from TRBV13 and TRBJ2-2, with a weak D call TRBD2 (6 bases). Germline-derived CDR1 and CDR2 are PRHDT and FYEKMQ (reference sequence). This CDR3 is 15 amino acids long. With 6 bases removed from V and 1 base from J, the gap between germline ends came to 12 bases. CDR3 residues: CASRKRGVNTGELFF. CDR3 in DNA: TGTGCCAGCAGAAAGCGCGGGGTGAACACCGGGGAGCTGTTTTTT.

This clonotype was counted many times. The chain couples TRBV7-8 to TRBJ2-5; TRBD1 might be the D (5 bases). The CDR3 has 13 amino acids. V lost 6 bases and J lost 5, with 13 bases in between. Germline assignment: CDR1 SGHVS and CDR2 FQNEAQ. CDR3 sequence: CASSPSGLETQYF. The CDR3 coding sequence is TGTGCCAGCAGTCCGTCAGGGCTTGAGACCCAGTACTTC.

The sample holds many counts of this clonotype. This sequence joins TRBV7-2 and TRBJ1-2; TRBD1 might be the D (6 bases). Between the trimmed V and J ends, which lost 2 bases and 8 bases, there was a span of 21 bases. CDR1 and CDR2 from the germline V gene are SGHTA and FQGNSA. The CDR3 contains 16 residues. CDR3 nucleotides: TGTGCCAGCAGCTTAAAAGCCGAATGGGGGCGGGACGGCTACACCTTC. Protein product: CASSLKAEWGRDGYTF.

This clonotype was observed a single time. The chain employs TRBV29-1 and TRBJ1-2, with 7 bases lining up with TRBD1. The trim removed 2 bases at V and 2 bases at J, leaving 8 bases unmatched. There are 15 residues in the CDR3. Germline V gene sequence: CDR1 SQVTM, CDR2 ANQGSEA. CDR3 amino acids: CSVENPRDRNYGYTF. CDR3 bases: TGCAGCGTTGAAAATCCCCGGGACAGAAACTATGGCTACACCTTC.

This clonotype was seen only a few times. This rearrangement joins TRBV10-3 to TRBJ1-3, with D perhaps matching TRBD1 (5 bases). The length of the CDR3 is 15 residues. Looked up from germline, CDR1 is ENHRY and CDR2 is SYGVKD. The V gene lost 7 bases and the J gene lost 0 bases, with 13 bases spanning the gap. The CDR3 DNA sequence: TGTGCCATCATCGGGACGGGCAGCTCTGGAAACACCATATATTTT. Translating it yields CAIIGTGSSGNTIYF.

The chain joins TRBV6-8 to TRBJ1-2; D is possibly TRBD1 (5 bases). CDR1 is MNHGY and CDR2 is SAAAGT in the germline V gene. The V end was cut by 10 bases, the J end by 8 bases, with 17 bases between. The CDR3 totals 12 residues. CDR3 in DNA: TGTGCCACCTGGTTTGGGGGTCGGGGCTACACCTTC. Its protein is CATWFGGRGYTF.

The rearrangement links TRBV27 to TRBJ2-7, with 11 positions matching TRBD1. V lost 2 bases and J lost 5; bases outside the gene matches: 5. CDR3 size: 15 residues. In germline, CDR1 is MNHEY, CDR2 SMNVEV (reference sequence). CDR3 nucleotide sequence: TGTGCCAGCAGTTTAGGGACAGGGGGTCCCCACGAGCAGTACTTC. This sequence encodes CASSLGTGGPHEQYF.

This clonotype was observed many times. Here the CDR3 reads CASSLPLTEANYGYTF. CDR3 DNA sequence: TGTGCCAGCAGCTTACCCCTGACTGAGGCTAACTATGGCTACACCTTC. This chain links TRBV7-8 with TRBJ1-2, with no clear D. Germline V CDR1 and CDR2: SGHVS, FQNEAQ. The germline V and J ends were trimmed by 2 bases and 0 bases, with 13 bases remaining between them. CDR3 length equals 16 residues. Complete variable domain (other parts from reference TRBV7-8 and TRBJ1-2): GAGVSQSPRYKVAKRGQDVALRCDPISGHVSLFWYQQALGQGPEFLTYFQNEAQLDKSGLPSDRFFAERPEGSVSTLKIQRTQQEDSAVYLCASSLPLTEANYGYTFGSGTRLTVV.